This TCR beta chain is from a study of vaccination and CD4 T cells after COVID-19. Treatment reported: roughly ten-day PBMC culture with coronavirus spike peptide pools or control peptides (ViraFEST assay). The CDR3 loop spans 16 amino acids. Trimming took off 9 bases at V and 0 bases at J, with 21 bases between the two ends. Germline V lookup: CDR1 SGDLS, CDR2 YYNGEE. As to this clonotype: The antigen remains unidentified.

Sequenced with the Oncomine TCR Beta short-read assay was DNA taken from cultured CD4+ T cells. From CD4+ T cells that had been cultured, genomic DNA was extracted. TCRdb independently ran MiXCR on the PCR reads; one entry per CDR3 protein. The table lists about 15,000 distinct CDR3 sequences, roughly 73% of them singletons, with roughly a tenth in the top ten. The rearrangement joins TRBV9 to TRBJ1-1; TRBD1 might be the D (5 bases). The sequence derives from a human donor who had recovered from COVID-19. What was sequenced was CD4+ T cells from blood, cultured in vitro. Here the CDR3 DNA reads TGTGCCATCGAAGAGAGGGGAGTCCCTCTGAACACTGAAGCTTTCTTT. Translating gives CAIEERGVPLNTEAFF.